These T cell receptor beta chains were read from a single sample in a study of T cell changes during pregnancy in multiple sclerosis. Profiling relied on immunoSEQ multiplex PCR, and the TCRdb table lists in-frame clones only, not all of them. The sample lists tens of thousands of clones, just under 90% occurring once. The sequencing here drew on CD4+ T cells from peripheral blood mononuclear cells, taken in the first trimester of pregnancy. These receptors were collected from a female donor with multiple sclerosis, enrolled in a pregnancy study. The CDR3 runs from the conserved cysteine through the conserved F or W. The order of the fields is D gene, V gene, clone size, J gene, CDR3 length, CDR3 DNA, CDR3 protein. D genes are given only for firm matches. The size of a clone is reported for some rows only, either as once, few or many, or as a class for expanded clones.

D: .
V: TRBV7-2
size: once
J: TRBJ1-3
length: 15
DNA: TGTGCCAGCAGCTTAGAGGCCGGGACTGGAAACACCATATATTTT
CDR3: CASSLEAGTGNTIYF

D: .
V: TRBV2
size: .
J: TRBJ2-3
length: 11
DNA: TGTGCCAGTCGTGTTGCAGATACGCAGTATTTT
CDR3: CASRVADTQYF

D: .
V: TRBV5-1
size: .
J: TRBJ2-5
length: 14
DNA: TGCGCCAGCAGCTTGGAGCTGACAGCGGGGACCCAGTACTTC
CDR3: CASSLELTAGTQYF

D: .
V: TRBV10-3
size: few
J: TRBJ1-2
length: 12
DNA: TGTGCCATCAGTTACATTAACTATGGCTACACCTTC
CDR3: CAISYINYGYTF

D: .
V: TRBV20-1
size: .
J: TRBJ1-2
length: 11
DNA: TGCAGTGCTAGCAGAGGCTATGGCTACACCTTC
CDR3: CSASRGYGYTF

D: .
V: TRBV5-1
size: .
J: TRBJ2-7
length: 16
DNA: TGCGCCAGCAGCTTGGCCGTGGCGACAGTTATCTCCGAGCAGTACTTC
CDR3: CASSLAVATVISEQYF

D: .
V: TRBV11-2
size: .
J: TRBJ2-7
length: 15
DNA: TGTGCCAGCAGCTTAGATCAGGGTAGGGACTACGAGCAGTACTTC
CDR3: CASSLDQGRDYEQYF

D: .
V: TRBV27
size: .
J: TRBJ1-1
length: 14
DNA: TGTGCCAGCAGTCCAACTGATTTGAGCACTGAAGCTTTCTTT
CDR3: CASSPTDLSTEAFF

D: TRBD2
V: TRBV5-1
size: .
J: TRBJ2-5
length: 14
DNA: TGCGCCAGCAGCGCGGGAGGGGGCGGAGAGACCCAGTACTTC
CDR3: CASSAGGGGETQYF

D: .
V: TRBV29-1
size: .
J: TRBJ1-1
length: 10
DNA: TGCAGCGCGAGGGACACTGAAGCTTTCTTT
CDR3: CSARDTEAFF

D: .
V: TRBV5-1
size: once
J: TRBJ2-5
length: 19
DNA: TGCGCCAGCAACCTGGGAAGGATCGGGAAGGACCAAAGTCAAGAGACCCAGTACTTC
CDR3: CASNLGRIGKDQSQETQYF

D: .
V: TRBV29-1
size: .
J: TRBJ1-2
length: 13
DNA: TGCAGCGGCGGAACCGGGACAAACTATGGCTACACCTTC
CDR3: CSGGTGTNYGYTF

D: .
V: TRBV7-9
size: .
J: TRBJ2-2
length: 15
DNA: TGTGCCAGCAGCTTCGAACTAGGAAAACCCGGGGAGCTGTTTTTT
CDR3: CASSFELGKPGELFF

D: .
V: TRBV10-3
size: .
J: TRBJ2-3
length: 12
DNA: TGTGCCATCAGTAGAGATTTCGGTACGCAGTATTTT
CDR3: CAISRDFGTQYF

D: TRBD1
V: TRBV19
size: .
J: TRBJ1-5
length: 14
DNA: TGTGCCAGTGGCCGGACAGGGGGCGATCAGCCCCAGCATTTT
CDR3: CASGRTGGDQPQHF

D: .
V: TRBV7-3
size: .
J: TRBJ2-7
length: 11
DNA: TGTGCCAGCAGCGTACCGAGAGAGCAGTACTTC
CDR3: CASSVPREQYF

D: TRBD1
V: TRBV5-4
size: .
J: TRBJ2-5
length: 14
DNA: TGTGCCAGCAGCCAAAGGGACAGCCAAGAGACCCAGTACTTC
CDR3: CASSQRDSQETQYF

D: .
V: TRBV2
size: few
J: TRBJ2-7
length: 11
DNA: TGTGCCAGCAGTCCCCTCCAGGAGCAGTACTTC
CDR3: CASSPLQEQYF

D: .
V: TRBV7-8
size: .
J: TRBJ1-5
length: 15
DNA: TGTGCCAGCAGCTTGGGGGACATTAGCAATCAGCCCCAGCATTTT
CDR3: CASSLGDISNQPQHF

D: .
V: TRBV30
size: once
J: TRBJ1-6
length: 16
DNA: TGTGCCTGGAGAAAGCCAGGATCCACCTATAATTCACCCCTCCACTTT
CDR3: CAWRKPGSTYNSPLHF

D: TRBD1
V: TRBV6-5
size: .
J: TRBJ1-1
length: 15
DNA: TGTGCCAGCAGGAGGGACAGATCAAAGAACACTGAAGCTTTCTTT
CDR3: CASRRDRSKNTEAFF

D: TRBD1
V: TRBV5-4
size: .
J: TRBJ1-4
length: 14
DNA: TGTGCCAGCAGCAAGACAGGGGCTAACGAAAAACTGTTTTTT
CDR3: CASSKTGANEKLFF

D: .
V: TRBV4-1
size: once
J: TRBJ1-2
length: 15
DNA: TGCGCCAGCAGCCTCGGATGGGGGCAGGACCAATACTACACCTTC
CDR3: CASSLGWGQDQYYTF

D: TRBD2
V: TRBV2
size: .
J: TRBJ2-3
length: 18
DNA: TGTGCCAGCAGTGATGTACTAGCGGGGGGGCCTACCACAGATACGCAGTATTTT
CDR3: CASSDVLAGGPTTDTQYF

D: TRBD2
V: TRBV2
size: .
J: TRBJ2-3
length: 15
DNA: TGTGCCAGCAGGGCCGCTAGCGGGGGGGGGTGGACGCAGTATTTT
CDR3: CASRAASGGGWTQYF

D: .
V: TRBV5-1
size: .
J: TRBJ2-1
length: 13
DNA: TGCGCCAGCAGCTTGGCCGGTAACAATGAGCAGTTCTTC
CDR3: CASSLAGNNEQFF